This section outlines one T cell receptor (beta chain) sequence together with its context. No cognate antigen has been identified for it. Base qualities are missing; no much larger clone stands one base away. Measured from the cysteine to the phenylalanine, the CDR3 is 11 residues long. This entry keeps only the CDR3 DNA: 33 bases, framed from base 1. Germline trimming: 3 bases from V, 12 bases from J; junction bases outside gene matches: 2. The CDR1 and CDR2 encoded by the germline V gene are SGHDN and FVKESK. TCRbeta CDR3 regions were amplified from genomic DNA by means of the immunoSEQ Assay, a bias-controlled multiplex PCR. As for the original processing: Within the assay, amplification of reference gene primers was used to estimate how many nucleated cells each sample contained. To quantify the absolute abundance of each unique TCRbeta CDR3 rearrangement, sequence reads were collapsed and filtered. For each sample, productive Simpson clonality was calculated by taking the square root of Simpson's diversity index across productive rearrangements. TCRdb stores this immuneACCESS table with in-frame sequences only. Part of the clones is absent; in the studies checked, under half of the shortfall reflects unresolved V genes, and no reason is known for the rest. V and J calls and clone size are copied from that table; D and trimming were computed from the DNA. Here the sample has under 550,000 clones; around 90% occur a single time. The leading ten clones occupy about 0.91% of the sample.

One collaborating source in Seattle enrolled patients while the patients were actively infected and followed the patients over time throughout the course of disease. Each collaborating institution followed its own protocols to collect whole blood in K2EDTA tubes. For TCRbeta analysis, collaborator samples were shipped as frozen whole blood, as isolated PBMCs, or as DNA extracted from either sample type. The data belong to a study of blood T cell repertoires in COVID-19 (dated by TCRdb to about 2020). Background on the whole study: Samples from collaborators originated in the United States, Italy and Spain and spanned both the acute and convalescent phases of COVID-19. The repertoires were made available in a free public database intended to serve as a resource for research on the immune response to SARS-CoV-2. Subjects who had been exposed to COVID-19, were actively infected with it, or had recovered from it provided the deeply sampled blood TCRbeta repertoires that made up the dataset. Where available, HLA class I and class II types were taken from metadata supplied by the sample provider and were not determined by assay-based typing. Samples were obtained from the ongoing ImmuneRACE study (first 160 participants) and from over a thousand subjects provided by 6 global collaborators. A de-identified subject ID, COVID-19 status, age in years and sex were almost always included in the sample metadata. The material from the prospective study consisted of cDNA or gDNA derived from T cells, B-cell-depleted T cells, or PBMCs. Study-level results and caveats: Clinical and demographic metadata were provided uncurated, with the amount varying by source and participant.

Sequenced sample: peripheral blood. The chain is assembled from TRBV14 and TRBJ2-1; TRBD2 aligns with 7 central bases. The TCR sequence derives from a man younger than 30 with COVID-19, enrolled during active disease. The CDR3 here reads CASSQGLSQFF. The nucleotides read TGTGCCAGCAGCCAGGGACTATCGCAGTTCTTC.